This T cell receptor beta chain came from a study of OX40 agonist ivuxolimab in advanced cancers. Assay: immunoSEQ multiplex PCR; the TCRdb copy retains only in-frame clones and omits some. The sample lists more than 10,000 clones, over 70% occurring once. The CDR3 runs to 14 residues. V was trimmed by 1 base and J by 5 bases, leaving 8 bases between them. The germline V gene encodes CDR1 MGHDK and CDR2 SYGVNS. This receptor was taken from an adult with an advanced solid tumor such as melanoma, head and neck, liver or kidney cancer. The rearrangement uses TRBV25-1 and TRBJ2-2; tentative D call: TRBD2 (6 bases). The sample consisted of CD4+ or CD8+ T cells sorted from blood, taken in a trial of the OX40 agonist ivuxolimab. CDR3 loop: CASSEFGGTGELFF. The CDR3 DNA follows: TGTGCCAGCAGTGAATTTGGGGGGACCGGGGAGCTGTTTTTT.